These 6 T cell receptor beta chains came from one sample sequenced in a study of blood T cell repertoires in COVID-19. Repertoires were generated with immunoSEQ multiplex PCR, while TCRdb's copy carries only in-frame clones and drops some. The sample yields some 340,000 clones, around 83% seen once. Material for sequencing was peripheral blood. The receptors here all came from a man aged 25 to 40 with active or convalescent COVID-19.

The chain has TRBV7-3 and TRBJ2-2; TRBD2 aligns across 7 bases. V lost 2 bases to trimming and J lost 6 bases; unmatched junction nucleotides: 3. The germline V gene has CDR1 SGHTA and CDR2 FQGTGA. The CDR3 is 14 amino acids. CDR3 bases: TGTGCCAGCAGCTTAGGGGCGGGAGCCGGGGAGCTGTTTTTT. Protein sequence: CASSLGAGAGELFF.

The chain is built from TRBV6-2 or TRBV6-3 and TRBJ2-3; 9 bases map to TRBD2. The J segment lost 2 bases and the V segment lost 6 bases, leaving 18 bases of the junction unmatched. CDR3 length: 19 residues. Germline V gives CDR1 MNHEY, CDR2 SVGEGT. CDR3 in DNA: TGTGCCAGCAGCCGCCTCACCCAGCGGGGGGCGAGCCCCACAGATACGCAGTATTTT. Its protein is CASSRLTQRGASPTDTQYF.

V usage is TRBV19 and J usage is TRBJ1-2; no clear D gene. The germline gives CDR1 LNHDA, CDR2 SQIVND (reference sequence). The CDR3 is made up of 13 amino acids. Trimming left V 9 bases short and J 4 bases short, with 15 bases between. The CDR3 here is CASKTRESYGYTF. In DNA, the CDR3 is TGTGCCAGCAAGACTAGGGAAAGCTATGGCTACACCTTC.

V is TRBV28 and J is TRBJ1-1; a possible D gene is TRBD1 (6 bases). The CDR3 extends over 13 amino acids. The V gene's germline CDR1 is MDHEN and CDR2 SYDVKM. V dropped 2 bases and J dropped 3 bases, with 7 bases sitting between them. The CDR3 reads CASSLEGDTEAFF. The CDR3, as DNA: TGTGCCAGCAGTTTAGAGGGGGACACTGAAGCTTTCTTT.

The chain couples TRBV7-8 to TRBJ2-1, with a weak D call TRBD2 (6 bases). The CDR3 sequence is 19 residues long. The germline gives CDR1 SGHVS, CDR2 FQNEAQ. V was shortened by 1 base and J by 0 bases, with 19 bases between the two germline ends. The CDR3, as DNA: TGTGCCAGCAGCTTAGAGAGGGGAATAGCGGATAGCTCCTACAATGAGCAGTTCTTC. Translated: CASSLERGIADSSYNEQFF.

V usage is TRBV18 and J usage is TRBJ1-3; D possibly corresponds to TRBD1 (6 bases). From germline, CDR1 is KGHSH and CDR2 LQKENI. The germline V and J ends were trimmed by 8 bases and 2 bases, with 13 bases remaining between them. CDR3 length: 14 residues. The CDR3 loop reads CASMDSRAGNTIYF. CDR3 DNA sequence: TGTGCCAGCATGGACAGCCGAGCTGGAAACACCATATATTTT. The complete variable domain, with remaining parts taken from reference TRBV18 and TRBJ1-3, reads NAGVMQNPRHLVRRRGQEARLRCSPMKGHSHVYWYRQLPEEGLKFMVYLQKENIIDESGMPKERFSAEFPKEGPSILRIQQVVRGDSAAYFCASMDSRAGNTIYFGEGSWLTVV.